What follows are 10 T cell receptor beta chains derived from one specimen sequenced in a study of liver allograft versus peripheral blood T cells. Study details: Comparative analysis was performed on T cell receptor repertoires from transplanted livers and from recipients' peripheral blood.

Each CDR3 protein gets one entry after TCRdb re-called the reads with MiXCR. Among under 4,500 distinct CDR3 sequences, about 16% were seen once, and the ten largest hold roughly 23%. All receptors derive from a human patient who had a liver transplant. Some T cells may be supplied by the graft donor.

In this sample, this clonotype is medium-sized. This chain links TRBV6-2 or TRBV6-3 with TRBJ1-3; D is uncertain. This CDR3 has 14 residues. V dropped 5 bases and J dropped 2 bases, with 10 bases sitting between them. The germline gives CDR1 MNHEY, CDR2 SVGEGT. CDR3 DNA: TGTGCCAGCAGTCTACAGTATACTGGAAACACCATATATTTT. Translated: CASSLQYTGNTIYF.

Details on this clonotype: A much larger clone lies a single base off, so this may be a read error. The V gene is TRBV27, the J gene TRBJ1-2; TRBD1 aligns across 9 bases. The CDR3 loop spans 12 amino acids. Germline V gives CDR1 MNHEY, CDR2 SMNVEV (reference sequence). The DNA of the CDR3 is TGTACCAGCTCGGGACAGGGTTATGGCTACACCTTC. Translated, it gives CTSSGQGYGYTF.

By sample share, this clonotype is medium-sized (0.01 to 0.1%). The genes are TRBV7-2 and TRBJ1-1, with TRBD1 matching over 10 bases. Germline V gene sequence: CDR1 SGHTA, CDR2 FQGNSA. This CDR3 contains 16 residues. V lost 4 bases, J lost 4 bases, and 9 bases stayed unmatched. CDR3 DNA sequence: TGTGCCAGCAGCTCCATCAGACAGGGGGCAGCCACTGAAGCTTTCTTT. Amino acid sequence: CASSSIRQGAATEAFF.

This clonotype is medium-sized in the sample. The chain uses TRBV20-1 and TRBJ1-1; 8 positions match TRBD1. Germline trimming cut 4 bases from V and 4 bases from J; bases unmatched to any gene: 5. Per germline, CDR1 DFQATT and CDR2 SNEGSKA (reference sequence). The CDR3 covers 13 residues. This CDR3 reads CSATGGVGTEAFF. The CDR3 region has the DNA TGCAGTGCTACAGGGGGCGTAGGCACTGAAGCTTTCTTT.

This clonotype is labeled as large (0.1 to 1%). The rearrangement links TRBV6-2 or TRBV6-3 to TRBJ1-6; D gene uncertain. The CDR3 length is 15 residues. Between the trimmed V and J ends, which lost 0 bases and 5 bases, there was a span of 8 bases. The germline V gene has CDR1 MNHEY and CDR2 SVGEGT. The CDR3 spells CASSYSPQDNSPLHF. The CDR3 bases are TGTGCCAGCAGTTACTCGCCACAAGATAATTCACCCCTCCACTTT.

This clonotype qualifies as medium-sized. The chain employs TRBV18 and TRBJ1-1; D possibly corresponds to TRBD1 (5 bases). CDR1 and CDR2 (germline): KGHSH, LQKENI. The V end lost 6 bases, the J end lost 5 bases, and 13 bases lay between the germline ends. This CDR3 region has 13 residues. Written as DNA, the CDR3 is TGTGCCAGCTCCCGGGGGGGAGATACTGAAGCTTTCTTT. Translated: CASSRGGDTEAFF.

Judged by abundance, this clonotype is medium-sized. V usage is TRBV6-1 and J usage is TRBJ2-1; TRBD2 matches 8 bases. The CDR3 runs to 16 residues. The ends lost 6 bases at V and 8 bases at J; junction bases unmatched: 15. Germline V gene sequence: CDR1 MNHNS, CDR2 SASEGT. As DNA, the CDR3 is TGTGCCAGCAGGACCGGGACTAGTAGAACCGAGGATGAGCAGTTCTTC. Its translation is CASRTGTSRTEDEQFF.

This clonotype is categorized as medium-sized (0.01 to 0.1%). This chain links TRBV18 with TRBJ1-4; D is undetermined. The CDR3 is 16 residues long. CDR1 is KGHSH and CDR2 is LQKENI in the germline V gene. V was pared by 3 bases and J by 3 bases, with 14 bases between. The CDR3 DNA is TGTGCCAGCTCACCCCTCGGTGGGGTTCCTAATGAAAAACTGTTTTTT. This gives the protein CASSPLGGVPNEKLFF.

A few counts support this clonotype. The rearrangement links TRBV5-6 to TRBJ2-7; tentatively, D is TRBD1 (5 bases). V lost 4 bases to trimming and J lost 2 bases, with 16 bases between them. This CDR3 is 15 amino acids long. In germline, CDR1 is SGHDT, CDR2 YYEEEE. Here the CDR3 reads CASSPGYSFTYEQYV. CDR3 coding DNA: TGTGCCAGCAGCCCAGGGTATTCGTTCACCTACGAGCAGTACGTC.

This clonotype is deemed medium-sized. The chain uses TRBV9 and TRBJ1-3; TRBD1 agrees at 7 bases. V gave up 0 bases and J gave up 7 bases; unmatched junction bases: 4. CDR3 length: 14 amino acids. Germline V gene sequence: CDR1 SGDLS, CDR2 YYNGEE. CDR3 coding DNA: TGTGCCAGCAGCGTAGACGGACAGGAGAACACCATATATTTT. Translation: CASSVDGQENTIYF.